The 13 T cell receptor beta chains reported below all come from one sample, sequenced in a study of cytomegalovirus exposure and HLA in healthy donors (dated 2017 in TCRdb). Library generation was performed with the immunoSEQ multiplex PCR assay. A mixture of 60 forward primers for TCR Vbeta segments and 13 reverse primers for TCR Jbeta segments was used in the multiplex PCR. As stored in TCRdb, this immuneACCESS dataset retains in-frame rearrangements with V and J assigned. A fraction of the clones does not appear; measured against another copy, unresolved V genes explain less than half of the discrepancy, and the remainder lacks a known reason. For this sample the table gives approximately 130,000 clones, of which about 83% were detected only once. Roughly 1.2% of the sample is held by the ten biggest clonotypes. Source material: PBMCs. The receptor source for this set is a girl aged 2-15 years in good health and CMV-seronegative.

The gene calls are TRBV27 and TRBJ2-3, with a tentative D call TRBD1 (6 bases). This CDR3 has 16 residues. The V gene lost 4 bases and the J gene lost 7 bases, with 21 bases spanning the gap. The germline V gene has CDR1 MNHEY and CDR2 SMNVEV (reference sequence). CDR3 loop: CASSYRAASIYHTQYF. The CDR3 DNA reads as TGTGCCAGCAGTTACAGGGCCGCCTCCATCTATCATACGCAGTATTTT.

This rearrangement joins TRBV7-2 to TRBJ1-1; tentatively, D is TRBD1 (5 bases). This CDR3 spans 15 amino acids. V was trimmed by 5 bases and J by 4 bases, leaving 17 bases between them. Germline V gene data show CDR1 as SGHTA and CDR2 as FQGNSA. CDR3 nucleotide sequence: TGTGCCAGCAGCCTCGCTCGGGGGGAGGGCACTGAAGCTTTCTTT. Translating gives CASSLARGEGTEAFF.

The CDR3 spells CASSLDPGEVTDTQYF. CDR3 sequence (DNA): TGTGCCAGCAGCTTAGATCCGGGGGAGGTAACAGATACGCAGTATTTT. V is TRBV7-9 and J is TRBJ2-3, with D possibly matching TRBD2 (6 bases). The CDR3 is 16 amino acids. Trimming shortened V by 1 base and J by 3 bases, and 14 bases separated the two germline ends. Germline assignment: CDR1 SEHNR and CDR2 FQNEAQ (reference sequence).

This rearrangement joins TRBV7-2 to TRBJ2-1; 8 positions match TRBD2. The germline V gene has CDR1 SGHTA and CDR2 FQGNSA. The junction had 13 bases not matched to a gene; V was cut back by 1 base and J by 8 bases. There are 17 residues in the CDR3. CDR3 sequence: CASSLGRGGGLLYEQFF. The CDR3 DNA reads TGTGCCAGCAGCTTAGGACGGGGCGGGGGGCTCCTGTATGAGCAGTTCTTC.

V usage is TRBV18 and J usage is TRBJ2-2; TRBD2 matches at 11 bases. The CDR3 contains 16 residues. J lost 7 bases, V lost 5 bases, and 9 bases had no gene match. Germline V gene lookup returns CDR1 KGHSH and CDR2 LQKENI. CDR3 DNA: TGTGCCAGCTCATCCACTAGCGGGAGTACGAACGGGGAGCTGTTTTTT. Translating gives CASSSTSGSTNGELFF.

The rearrangement links TRBV5-4 to TRBJ1-1, with TRBD1 matching over 10 bases. The CDR3 length is 15 residues. Per germline, CDR1 SGHNT and CDR2 YYREEE (reference sequence). The junction had 9 bases not matched to a gene; V was cut back by 4 bases and J by 6 bases. The CDR3 bases are TGTGCCAGCAGCAGTCGGACAGGGGGATACGCTGAAGCTTTCTTT. Its translation is CASSSRTGGYAEAFF.

J is TRBJ2-7 and V is TRBV19, with 10 bases fitting TRBD1. The CDR3 consists of 15 residues. Germline V gene data show CDR1 as LNHDA and CDR2 as SQIVND (reference sequence). The junction had 2 bases not matched to a gene; V was cut back by 1 base and J by 2 bases. The CDR3 reads CASSIAGQGTYEQYF. CDR3 DNA: TGTGCCAGTAGTATAGCGGGACAGGGGACCTACGAGCAGTACTTC.

With regard to this clone: Additional DNA sequences in this sample encode the identical CDR3. In DNA, the CDR3 is TGCAGCGTTGAAGAGGCAGGATTGAACACTGAAGCTTTCTTT. Translated, it gives CSVEEAGLNTEAFF. The rearrangement joins TRBV29-1 to TRBJ1-1; D remains unclear. The length of the CDR3 is 14 residues. V dropped 0 bases and J dropped 0 bases, with 8 bases sitting between them. CDR1 is SQVTM, CDR2 ANQGSEA, per germline.

The rearrangement uses TRBV7-2 and TRBJ1-1; no clear D gene. Deletions cut 1 base from V and 1 base from J, with 10 bases between. Germline lookup yields CDR1 SGHTA and CDR2 FQGNSA. The CDR3 sequence is 15 residues long. The CDR3 loop reads CASSLERLRNTEAFF. CDR3 DNA: TGTGCCAGCAGCTTAGAGCGGTTGAGGAACACTGAAGCTTTCTTT.

The rearrangement uses TRBV7-2 and TRBJ1-1; 7 bases fit TRBD1. From germline, CDR1 is SGHTA and CDR2 FQGNSA. The CDR3 runs 15 residues. V shed 2 bases, J shed 1 base, and the junction held 4 bases outside the gene matches. CDR3 in DNA: TGTGCCAGCAGCTTAAAGGGGGCGGCGAACACTGAAGCTTTCTTT. It yields the protein CASSLKGAANTEAFF.

The chain joins TRBV2 to TRBJ2-7; 7 bases fit TRBD1. The CDR3 is made up of 13 amino acids. Germline V lookup: CDR1 SNHLY, CDR2 FYNNEI. V trimming: 4 bases; J trimming: 3 bases; junction bases outside the gene matches: 3. CDR3 bases: TGTGCCAGCAGTGCTTGGACAGGCTACGAGCAGTACTTC. Its translation is CASSAWTGYEQYF.

This chain connects TRBV6-5 to TRBJ1-4; 10 bases map to TRBD1. V lost 5 bases, J lost 8 bases, and 5 bases stayed unmatched. Germline V gives CDR1 MNHEY, CDR2 SVGAGI. The CDR3 spans 14 residues. DNA of the CDR3: TGTGCCAGCAGTACCGGGACAGGGGTAGAAAAACTGTTTTTT. Protein product: CASSTGTGVEKLFF.

The rearrangement uses TRBV5-1 and TRBJ2-1, with 8 nucleotides matching TRBD2. Looked up from germline, CDR1 is SGHRS and CDR2 is YFSETQ. CDR3 length: 15 residues. J gave up 7 bases and V 2 bases, and 8 bases lay outside the gene matches. The CDR3 sequence: CASSLPGLVGNEQFF. CDR3 in DNA: TGCGCCAGCAGCTTACCGGGACTAGTGGGTAATGAGCAGTTCTTC.